This T cell receptor beta chain derives from a study of T cells in Graves' hyperthyroidism and ophthalmopathy. Turning to the study itself: It was at initial diagnosis, before any treatment, that peripheral blood was collected. Study observations and caveats: Blood held most thyroid clonotypes expanded above 0.001 frequency.

The study excluded patients with uncontrolled infection, other autoimmune disease, pregnancy or lactation. RNA transcripts served as the template for amplifying TCR beta CDR3 regions. The HTBI primer set drove a first-round RT-PCR of the TCR CDR3. TCRdb reanalysed the multiplex PCR reads using MiXCR and keeps one entry per CDR3 protein. This sample has around 490,000 distinct CDR3 sequences, with about 20% found just once. This clonotype has ten or more counts. Its specificity is unknown. This sequence originates from a man aged 40-49 years with Graves' ophthalmopathy. The source material was blood.

The CDR3 bases are TGTGCCAGCAGTTTATTTCGAGGGGAGCAGTACTTC. As protein: CASSLFRGEQYF. J is TRBJ2-7 and V is TRBV28; TRBD2 is a possible D gene (5 bases). V was trimmed by 1 base and J by 7 bases, leaving 8 bases between them. Germline V gives CDR1 MDHEN, CDR2 SYDVKM. The CDR3 sequence is 12 residues long.